Presented here are 29 T cell receptor beta chains from one specimen sequenced in a study of cytomegalovirus exposure and HLA in healthy donors. A multiplex PCR was run with 60 Vbeta primers and 13 Jbeta primers. TCRdb keeps only in-frame clones here, not all; method: immunoSEQ multiplex PCR. The repertoire holds 84,000 or so clones, roughly four fifths seen once, with roughly 13% in the top ten. Sequencing input: PBMCs. These receptors all come from a human donor in good health.

This clone showed up just a few times. The rearrangement uses TRBV19 and TRBJ1-2; TRBD1 is a possible D gene (6 bases). The CDR3 covers 13 residues. Trimming cost V 4 bases and J 8 bases, with 14 bases left between them. In germline, CDR1 is LNHDA, CDR2 SQIVND (reference sequence). The DNA for the CDR3 is TGTGCCAGTAGTAATACACAGGGTAGAGGCTACACCTTC. Amino acid sequence: CASSNTQGRGYTF.

J is TRBJ2-3 and V is TRBV7-9, with TRBD2 as a possible D gene (7 bases). The CDR3 runs 15 residues. The germline CDR1 and CDR2 sequences are SEHNR and FQNEAQ (reference sequence). V lost 5 bases to trimming and J lost 4 bases, with 16 bases between them. This CDR3 is CASSPEGGRSDTQYF. The CDR3, as DNA: TGTGCCAGCAGCCCAGAGGGGGGGCGCTCAGATACGCAGTATTTT.

The rearrangement uses TRBV9 and TRBJ1-2; tentatively, D is TRBD1 (5 bases). Trimming pared 1 base from V and 7 bases from J, leaving 11 bases between. The CDR3 has 13 residues. The V gene's germline CDR1 is SGDLS and CDR2 YYNGEE. CDR3 DNA sequence: TGTGCCAGCAGCGTACAGGGAAGGACTGGCTACACCTTC. Protein sequence: CASSVQGRTGYTF.

This rearrangement joins TRBV14 to TRBJ1-1, with a tentative D call TRBD1 (6 bases). The CDR3 runs to 13 residues. The germline CDR1 and CDR2 sequences are SGHDN and FVKESK. Trimming cost V 6 bases and J 5 bases, with 13 bases left between them. In DNA, the CDR3 is TGTGCCAGCAGAACCACCGGGACAACTGAAGCTTTCTTT. Translating it yields CASRTTGTTEAFF.

This clone was seen a single time. The chain employs TRBV9 and TRBJ1-6; D gene ambiguous. Germline V lookup: CDR1 SGDLS, CDR2 YYNGEE. The length of the CDR3 is 14 residues. Trimming left V 5 bases short and J 2 bases short, with 8 bases between. The CDR3 region is CASSLEAYNSPLHF. The CDR3 DNA follows: TGTGCCAGCAGTCTGGAGGCCTATAATTCACCCCTCCACTTT.

This chain links TRBV6-1 with TRBJ2-7, with 7 bases lining up with TRBD1. V was pared by 8 bases and J by 2 bases, with 6 bases of the junction left unmatched. Germline V lookup: CDR1 MNHNS, CDR2 SASEGT. The CDR3 totals 13 residues. The CDR3 sequence is CASGPGTAYEQYF. DNA of the CDR3: TGTGCCAGCGGGCCGGGGACAGCCTACGAGCAGTACTTC.

The chain combines TRBV27 with TRBJ2-1; D is perhaps TRBD2 (6 bases). Trimming removed 2 bases at V and 5 bases at J, with 10 bases between. The germline CDR1 and CDR2 sequences are MNHEY and SMNVEV (reference sequence). The length of the CDR3 is 14 residues. The CDR3 protein is CASSLGGFNNEQFF. CDR3 coding DNA: TGTGCCAGCAGTTTAGGAGGGTTCAACAATGAGCAGTTCTTC.

This clone was seen a handful of times. The genes are TRBV27 and TRBJ1-6; a weak D match, TRBD1 (6 bases). The V end was cut by 2 bases, the J end by 10 bases, with 12 bases between. Germline V gene sequence: CDR1 MNHEY, CDR2 SMNVEV (reference sequence). The CDR3 covers 14 residues. The CDR3 protein is CASSLVGAGSPLHF. The CDR3 DNA reads TGTGCCAGCAGTTTAGTGGGGGCAGGGTCACCCCTCCACTTT.

The CDR3 sequence: CASTTSNQPQHF. The CDR3 nucleotides are TGTGCCAGCACTACTAGCAATCAGCCCCAGCATTTT. This chain connects TRBV6-6 to TRBJ1-5; D ambiguous. V was shortened by 7 bases and J by 0 bases, with 4 bases between the two germline ends. CDR1 MNHNY and CDR2 SVGAGI come from the germline V gene (reference sequence). The CDR3 runs to 12 residues.

This clone was seen only a few times. The chain employs TRBV6-1 and TRBJ2-7; D is possibly TRBD2 (7 bases). Trimming removed 1 base at V and 12 bases at J, with 13 bases between. There are 12 residues in the CDR3. Germline lookup yields CDR1 MNHNS and CDR2 SASEGT. As DNA, the CDR3 is TGTGCCAGCAGTGAAGAAGGGCGGGGGCCGTACTTC. Translated: CASSEEGRGPYF.

This clone appeared once. V and J are TRBV12-5 and TRBJ2-7, with D possibly matching TRBD2 (5 bases). The ends were cut back, 3 bases at V and 5 bases at J, with 11 bases in the middle. CDR1 is LGHNT, CDR2 FRNRAP, per germline. The CDR3 length is 13 residues. The DNA of the CDR3 is TGTGCTAGTGGTTTTCATAACGGGAACGAGCAGTACTTC. This gives the protein CASGFHNGNEQYF.

The chain is built from TRBV29-1 and TRBJ1-2; 8 bases are a match to TRBD1. The CDR3 sequence is 13 residues long. The V and J ends lost 7 bases and 1 base, in that order; junction bases with no gene match: 5. CDR1 and CDR2 (germline): SQVTM, ANQGSEA. CDR3 amino acids: CSAGGQVNYGYTF. The CDR3 nucleotides read TGCAGCGCCGGGGGACAGGTTAACTATGGCTACACCTTC.

The chain has TRBV2 and TRBJ1-5, with D perhaps TRBD1 (5 bases). From germline, CDR1 is SNHLY and CDR2 FYNNEI. The CDR3 totals 13 residues. Trimming stripped 8 bases from V and 4 bases from J, with 12 bases between. The CDR3 DNA reads as TGTGCCAGCGTCCAGGGTCGGAATCAGCCCCAGCATTTT. Its protein is CASVQGRNQPQHF.

This chain joins TRBV29-1 and TRBJ2-7; TRBD1 matches 8 bases. V lost 6 bases to trimming and J lost 5 bases; unmatched junction nucleotides: 9. This CDR3 region has 13 residues. CDR1 is SQVTM, CDR2 ANQGSEA, per germline. Here the CDR3 reads CSVKQGVSNEQYF. In nucleotides, the CDR3 is TGCAGCGTGAAACAGGGGGTTTCAAACGAGCAGTACTTC.

The chain combines TRBV19 with TRBJ2-2; TRBD1 matches at 9 bases. The CDR3 runs to 17 residues. J lost 3 bases, V lost 4 bases, and 9 bases had no gene match. The germline CDR1 and CDR2 sequences are LNHDA and SQIVND (reference sequence). The CDR3 reads CASSTIGQGYDTGELFF. The DNA of the CDR3 is TGTGCCAGTAGTACGATCGGACAGGGGTACGACACCGGGGAGCTGTTTTTT.

The V call is TRBV7-9, the J call TRBJ1-5, with D possibly being TRBD1 (6 bases). V was pared by 4 bases and J by 1 base, with 8 bases between. This CDR3 comprises 14 residues. In germline, CDR1 is SEHNR, CDR2 FQNEAQ (reference sequence). CDR3 coding DNA: TGTGCCAGCAGCTGGGGGCCGAGCAATCAGCCCCAGCATTTT. Protein: CASSWGPSNQPQHF.

The rearrangement joins TRBV15 to TRBJ2-7; D is possibly TRBD1 (6 bases). Trimming left V 1 base short and J 3 bases short, with 13 bases between. Germline CDR1 and CDR2: LNHNV and YYDKDF (reference sequence). CDR3 length: 15 residues. Here the CDR3 reads CATSRAGARRYEQYF. CDR3 coding DNA: TGTGCCACCAGCAGAGCAGGGGCCAGACGCTACGAGCAGTACTTC.

J is TRBJ2-7 and V is TRBV5-1; 12 bases are a match to TRBD2. This CDR3 comprises 16 residues. V was pared by 4 bases and J by 4 bases, with 9 bases of the junction left unmatched. Looked up from germline, CDR1 is SGHRS and CDR2 is YFSETQ. The CDR3 sequence is CASSVASGGAVYEQYF. The CDR3 DNA reads TGCGCCAGCAGCGTCGCTAGCGGGGGGGCTGTATACGAGCAGTACTTC.

V gene TRBV29-1 combines with J gene TRBJ2-5; 10 nucleotides agree with TRBD1. CDR3 length: 17 residues. From germline, CDR1 is SQVTM and CDR2 ANQGSEA. The J segment lost 5 bases and the V segment lost 4 bases, leaving 16 bases of the junction unmatched. This CDR3 is CSVVSYQTGGRGETQYF. Written as DNA, the CDR3 is TGCAGCGTTGTTTCTTACCAGACAGGGGGCAGAGGGGAGACCCAGTACTTC.

The chain uses TRBV10-3 and TRBJ2-3, with a tentative D call TRBD1 (6 bases). CDR3 length: 15 residues. V lost 3 bases and J 0 bases, leaving 10 bases between the germline ends. Germline values: CDR1 ENHRY, CDR2 SYGVKD. CDR3 in amino acids: CAISEGTRSTDTQYF. As DNA, the CDR3 is TGTGCCATCAGTGAAGGGACACGAAGCACAGATACGCAGTATTTT.

The rearrangement uses TRBV4-1 and TRBJ1-1; D possibly corresponds to TRBD1 (6 bases). V was trimmed by 5 bases and J by 5 bases, leaving 15 bases between them. CDR1 is MGHRA, CDR2 YSYEKL, per germline. The CDR3 sequence is 14 residues long. The CDR3 nucleotides are TGCGCCAGCAGCTACCCAGGACAGACTACTGAAGCTTTCTTT. Residues: CASSYPGQTTEAFF.

In DNA form, the CDR3 reads TGTGCCAGCAGTGACCGGACACCCCCCTATGGCTACACCTTC. Protein sequence: CASSDRTPPYGYTF. The rearrangement joins TRBV27 to TRBJ1-2, with D tentatively TRBD1 (5 bases). The CDR3 is 14 residues long. Germline assignment: CDR1 MNHEY and CDR2 SMNVEV (reference sequence). Trimming pared 5 bases from V and 4 bases from J, leaving 14 bases between.

V gene TRBV10-3 combines with J gene TRBJ1-2, with D possibly TRBD1 on 5 matching bases. The V end lost 3 bases, the J end lost 0 bases, and 11 bases lay between the germline ends. Germline-derived CDR1 and CDR2 are ENHRY and SYGVKD. The CDR3 spans 15 residues. Written as DNA, the CDR3 is TGTGCCATCAGTGACCAGGGTCGAGCTAACTATGGCTACACCTTC. As protein: CAISDQGRANYGYTF.

The chain has TRBV2 and TRBJ1-1; no reliable D call. V was pared by 3 bases and J by 11 bases, with 16 bases between. This CDR3 is built from 13 residues. Germline lookup yields CDR1 SNHLY and CDR2 FYNNEI. The CDR3 sequence: CASSERGGVWAFF. In DNA form, the CDR3 reads TGTGCCAGCAGTGAGCGGGGTGGGGTTTGGGCTTTCTTT.

This clone has a handful of counts. The V call is TRBV6-4, the J call TRBJ1-5, with 7 nucleotides matching TRBD1. CDR3 size: 16 residues. CDR1 MRHNA and CDR2 SNTAGT come from the germline V gene. Unmatched junction bases numbered 5, after V lost 0 bases and J lost 3 bases. The CDR3: CASSDSGQETNQPQHF. Here the CDR3 DNA reads TGTGCCAGCAGTGACTCTGGACAGGAAACCAATCAGCCCCAGCATTTT.

The chain is built from TRBV11-2 and TRBJ2-7; D remains unclear. V lost 0 bases to trimming and J lost 6 bases, with 15 bases between them. The CDR3 covers 15 residues. Germline CDR1 is SGHAT and CDR2 is FQNNGV. DNA for the CDR3: TGTGCCAGCAGCTTAGATCGAGACTCCTACTTCGAGCAGTACTTC. It is translated as CASSLDRDSYFEQYF.

The chain couples TRBV30 to TRBJ2-5; 8 positions agree with TRBD1. The junction had 9 bases not matched to a gene; V was cut back by 5 bases and J by 4 bases. The CDR3 contains 14 residues. The V gene's germline CDR1 is GTSNPN and CDR2 SVGIG (reference sequence). CDR3 nucleotide sequence: TGTGCCTGGCAGAATGGACAGGGAGGAGAGACCCAGTACTTC. It encodes CAWQNGQGGETQYF.

The rearrangement uses TRBV7-9 and TRBJ2-7, with D perhaps TRBD1 (6 bases). CDR1 is SEHNR, CDR2 FQNEAQ, per germline (reference sequence). The CDR3 consists of 14 residues. V dropped 3 bases and J dropped 0 bases, with 9 bases sitting between them. The CDR3 DNA follows: TGTGCCAGCAGCTTCGGACAGCCCTCCTACGAGCAGTACTTC. Translating gives CASSFGQPSYEQYF.

The rearrangement uses TRBV30 and TRBJ1-3, with TRBD1 matching 7 bases. Germline V gene lookup returns CDR1 GTSNPN and CDR2 SVGIG (reference sequence). The V gene end was trimmed by 0 bases and the J gene end by 0 bases; junction bases not matched to a gene: 2. There are 15 residues in the CDR3. DNA of the CDR3: TGTGCCTGGAGTGTGAAGGGGGCCTCTGGAAACACCATATATTTT. This sequence encodes CAWSVKGASGNTIYF.